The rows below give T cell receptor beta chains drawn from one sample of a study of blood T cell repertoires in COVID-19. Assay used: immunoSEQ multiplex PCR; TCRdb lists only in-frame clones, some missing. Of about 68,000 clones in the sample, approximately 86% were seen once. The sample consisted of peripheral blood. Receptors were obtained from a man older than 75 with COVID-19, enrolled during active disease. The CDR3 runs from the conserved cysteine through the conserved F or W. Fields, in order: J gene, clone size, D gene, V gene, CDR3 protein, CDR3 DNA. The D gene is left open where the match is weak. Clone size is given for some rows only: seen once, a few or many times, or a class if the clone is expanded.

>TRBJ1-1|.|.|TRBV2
CASRRDSRVPTEAFF
TGTGCCAGCAGACGCGACAGCCGGGTGCCCACTGAAGCTTTCTTT
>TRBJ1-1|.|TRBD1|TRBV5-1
CASISGTGSEAFF
TGCGCCAGCATTTCCGGGACAGGGTCTGAAGCTTTCTTT
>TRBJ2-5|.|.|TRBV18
CASSPGVGLRETQYF
TGTGCCAGCTCACCAGGGGTCGGACTGAGAGAGACCCAGTACTTC
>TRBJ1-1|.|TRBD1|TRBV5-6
CASSGRLDRVATEAFF
TGTGCCAGCAGCGGGAGGCTGGACAGGGTGGCCACTGAAGCTTTCTTT
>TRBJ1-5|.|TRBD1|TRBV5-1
CASSLGGQESEPQHF
TGCGCCAGCAGCTTAGGGGGACAGGAGAGTGAGCCCCAGCATTTT
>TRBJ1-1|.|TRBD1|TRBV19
CASSMRMGQGNPEAFF
TGTGCCAGTAGTATGAGGATGGGACAGGGGAACCCTGAAGCTTTCTTT
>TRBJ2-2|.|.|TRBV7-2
CASSQAGGTTGELFF
TGTGCCAGCAGCCAGGCAGGGGGGACCACCGGGGAGCTGTTTTTT
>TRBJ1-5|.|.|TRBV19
CASSILADNQPQHF
TGTGCCAGTAGTATACTGGCAGACAATCAGCCCCAGCATTTT
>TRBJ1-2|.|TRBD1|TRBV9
CASSITPGGAGGGHGYTF
TGTGCCAGCAGCATAACTCCGGGAGGGGCAGGGGGAGGGCATGGCTACACCTTC
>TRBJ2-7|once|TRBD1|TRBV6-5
CASSDGQGQDEQYF
TGTGCCAGCAGCGACGGACAGGGTCAGGACGAGCAGTACTTC
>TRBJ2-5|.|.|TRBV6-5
CASRDGGSKETQYF
TGTGCCAGCAGGGACGGAGGGTCCAAAGAGACCCAGTACTTC
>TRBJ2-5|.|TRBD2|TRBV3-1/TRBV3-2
CASSRWGSPSASGETQYF
TGTGCCAGCAGCCGCTGGGGGAGTCCTTCGGCTAGCGGGGAGACCCAGTACTTC
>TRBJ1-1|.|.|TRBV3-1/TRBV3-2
CASSQVRGTEAFF
TGTGCCAGCAGCCAAGTCCGGGGTACTGAAGCTTTCTTT
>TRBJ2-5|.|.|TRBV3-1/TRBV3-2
CASSQEPEGGETQYF
TGTGCCAGCAGCCAAGAGCCAGAAGGGGGAGAGACCCAGTACTTC
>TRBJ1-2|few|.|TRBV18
CASSPEGTPYGYTF
TGTGCCAGCTCACCGGAGGGGACCCCCTATGGCTACACCTTC
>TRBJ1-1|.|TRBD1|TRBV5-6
CASSFAGTGGTEAFF
TGTGCCAGCAGTTTTGCCGGGACAGGGGGCACTGAAGCTTTCTTT
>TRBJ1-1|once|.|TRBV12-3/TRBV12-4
CASSPRGDEAFF
TGTGCCAGCAGTCCCCGGGGGGATGAAGCTTTCTTT
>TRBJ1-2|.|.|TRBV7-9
CASSLALGSPGGYTF
TGTGCCAGCAGCTTAGCCCTAGGGTCTCCGGGAGGCTACACCTTC
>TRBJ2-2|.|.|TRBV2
CASITGSVTGELFF
TGTGCCAGCATAACAGGGTCTGTCACCGGGGAGCTGTTTTTT
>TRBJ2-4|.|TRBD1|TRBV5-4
CASSLGAGQGSYIQYF
TGTGCCAGCAGCTTGGGTGCAGGACAGGGGTCTTATATTCAGTACTTC
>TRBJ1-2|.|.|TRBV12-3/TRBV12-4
CASSLRREGYTF
TGTGCCAGCAGTTTACGCCGGGAGGGCTACACCTTC
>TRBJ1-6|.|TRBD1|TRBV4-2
CASSGRDRGQINSPLHF
TGTGCCAGCAGCGGGCGGGACAGGGGGCAAATTAATTCACCCCTCCACTTT
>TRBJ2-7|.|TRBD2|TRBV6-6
CASSSGTSGGTGEQYF
TGTGCCAGCAGTTCCGGGACTAGCGGGGGAACTGGCGAGCAGTACTTC
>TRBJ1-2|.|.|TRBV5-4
CASSFKDSLYGYTF
TGTGCCAGCAGCTTTAAGGACAGCCTCTATGGCTACACCTTC
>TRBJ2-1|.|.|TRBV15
CATRPGGSSYNEQFF
TGTGCCACCAGACCGGGGGGCAGCTCCTACAATGAGCAGTTCTTC
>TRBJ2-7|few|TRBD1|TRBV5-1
CASSPGTASYEQYF
TGCGCCAGCAGCCCTGGGACAGCCTCCTACGAGCAGTACTTC
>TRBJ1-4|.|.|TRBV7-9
CASSLQAVESEKLFF
TGTGCCAGCAGCCTACAGGCCGTTGAAAGTGAAAAACTGTTTTTT
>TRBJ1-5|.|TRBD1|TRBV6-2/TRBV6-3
CASSSHLTGGFQPQHF
TGTGCCAGCAGTTCCCACCTGACAGGGGGTTTTCAGCCCCAGCATTTT
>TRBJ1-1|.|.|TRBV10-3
CAVRTPLNTEAFF
TGTGCTGTCCGGACTCCCCTGAACACTGAAGCTTTCTTT
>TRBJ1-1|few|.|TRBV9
CASSPTLAGGMNTEAFF
TGTGCCAGCAGCCCCACTTTGGCGGGTGGGATGAACACTGAAGCTTTCTTT
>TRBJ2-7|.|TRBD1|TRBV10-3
CAISEGQGGFEQYF
TGTGCCATCAGTGAGGGACAGGGGGGTTTCGAGCAGTACTTC
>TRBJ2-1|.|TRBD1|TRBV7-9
CASSRTGGPNEQFF
TGTGCCAGCAGCCGGACAGGGGGCCCCAATGAGCAGTTCTTC
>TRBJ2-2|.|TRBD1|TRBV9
CASSVAGGAHTGELFF
TGTGCCAGCAGCGTAGCAGGGGGCGCTCATACCGGGGAGCTGTTTTTT
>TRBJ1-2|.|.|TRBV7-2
CASSLGGGSWYGYTF
TGTGCCAGCAGCTTAGGAGGCGGCAGCTGGTATGGCTACACCTTC
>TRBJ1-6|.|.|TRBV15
CATSKPGSGSPLHF
TGTGCCACCAGCAAGCCCGGAAGCGGTTCACCCCTCCACTTT
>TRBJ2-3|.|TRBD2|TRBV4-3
CASSPNGLAGGDTQYF
TGCGCCAGCAGCCCCAATGGCCTAGCGGGGGGGGATACGCAGTATTTT
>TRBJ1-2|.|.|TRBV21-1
CASGPRPGYTF
TGTGCCAGCGGGCCCAGGCCTGGCTACACCTTC
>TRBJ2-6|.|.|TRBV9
CASSVGLSAGANVLTF
TGTGCCAGCAGCGTAGGACTAAGTGCTGGGGCCAACGTCCTGACTTTC
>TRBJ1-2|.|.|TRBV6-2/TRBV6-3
CASSSTDSGYTF
TGTGCCAGCAGTTCTACAGATTCCGGCTACACCTTC
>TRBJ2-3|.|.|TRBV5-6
CASSLAGLAYGTDTQYF
TGTGCCAGCAGCTTGGCGGGGTTAGCGTATGGCACAGATACGCAGTATTTT
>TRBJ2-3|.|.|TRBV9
CASSVEARASGTDTQYF
TGTGCCAGCAGCGTAGAGGCCAGGGCGTCTGGTACAGATACGCAGTATTTT
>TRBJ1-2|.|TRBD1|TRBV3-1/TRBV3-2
CASSQGQGVGGYTF
TGTGCCAGCAGCCAAGGGCAGGGGGTCGGGGGCTACACCTTC
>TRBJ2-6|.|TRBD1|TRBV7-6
CASSLGQGYSSGANVLTF
TGTGCCAGCAGCTTAGGACAGGGCTATAGCTCTGGGGCCAACGTCCTGACTTTC
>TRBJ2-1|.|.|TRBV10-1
CASSEAGYNEQFF
TGCGCCAGCAGTGAAGCCGGCTACAATGAGCAGTTCTTC
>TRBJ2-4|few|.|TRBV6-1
CASSEAGNIQYF
TGTGCCAGCAGTGAAGCCGGAAACATTCAGTACTTC
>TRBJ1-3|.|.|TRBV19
CASSSQGLNTIYF
TGTGCCAGTAGTTCACAGGGTTTGAACACCATATATTTT
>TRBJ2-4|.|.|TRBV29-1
CSVEGGGNIQYF
TGCAGCGTTGAAGGCGGCGGTAACATTCAGTACTTC
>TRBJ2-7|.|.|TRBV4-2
CASSQARPYEQYF
TGTGCCAGCAGCCAAGCCAGGCCCTACGAGCAGTACTTC
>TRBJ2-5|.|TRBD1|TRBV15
CATSTSGQGARETQYF
TGTGCCACCAGCACCTCGGGACAGGGGGCTCGGGAGACCCAGTACTTC
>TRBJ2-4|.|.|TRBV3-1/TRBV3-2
CASSQAGSLAKNIQYF
TGTGCCAGCAGCCAAGCAGGATCGTTAGCCAAAAACATTCAGTACTTC
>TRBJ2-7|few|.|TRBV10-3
CAIRTQGGEQYF
TGTGCCATCAGAACGCAGGGGGGCGAGCAGTACTTC
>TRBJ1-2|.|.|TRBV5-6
CASSQAGTPPGYGYTF
TGTGCCAGCAGCCAGGCCGGGACACCCCCGGGCTATGGCTACACCTTC
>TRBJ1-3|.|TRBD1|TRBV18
CASSPQWQGVVSGNTIYF
TGTGCCAGCTCACCCCAGTGGCAGGGGGTAGTCTCTGGAAACACCATATATTTT
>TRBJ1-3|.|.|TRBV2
CASNPSSGNTIYF
TGTGCCAGCAATCCTAGCTCTGGAAACACCATATATTTT